The 19 T cell receptor beta chains given below trace back to one sample, sequenced in a study of Ad26.COV2.S vaccination and SARS-CoV-2 variants. Treatment described: about 20 received Ad26.COV2.S at low or high dose, single or two shots; about 5 received placebo; per-sample allocation not given. Sample collection was performed on day 63 after the first vaccine or placebo injection. Clones were sequenced by immunoSEQ multiplex PCR, and TCRdb holds only the in-frame ones, with some missing. The data show 250,000 to 300,000 clones, approximately 89% seen once. The specimen was peripheral blood, collected in a trial of Ad26.COV2.S vaccine versus placebo. These TCRs come from a person aged 18-65 years who received the Ad26.COV2.S COVID-19 vaccine or a placebo.

CDR3 sequence reads: CASSESRDSSTDTQYF. Written as DNA, the CDR3 is TGTGCCAGCAGTGAGAGCAGGGACTCTAGCACAGATACGCAGTATTTT. The chain carries TRBV25-1 and TRBJ2-3; D is possibly TRBD2 (6 bases). Germline V gene lookup returns CDR1 MGHDK and CDR2 SYGVNS. The ends were cut back, 3 bases at V and 0 bases at J, with 13 bases in the middle. The CDR3 contains 16 residues.

The V gene is TRBV7-9, the J gene TRBJ2-2, with TRBD1 matching over 8 bases. CDR3 length: 20 amino acids. Germline loops: CDR1 SEHNR, CDR2 FQNEAQ (reference sequence). V shed 7 bases, J shed 0 bases, and the junction held 19 bases outside the gene matches. CDR3 in amino acids: CASTKFAPGQVTSNTGELFF. The CDR3 DNA reads TGTGCCAGCACCAAATTCGCCCCGGGACAGGTTACGTCGAACACCGGGGAGCTGTTTTTT.

The V and J genes are TRBV7-6 and TRBJ2-7, with 10 bases aligning to TRBD1. After removal of 5 bases from V and 7 bases from J, the junction contained 5 bases not matched to a gene. In germline, CDR1 is SGHVS, CDR2 FNYEAQ. The CDR3 has 13 residues. The CDR3 DNA reads TGTGCCAGCAGCACGGACAGGGGGAGGGAGCAGTACTTC. It yields the protein CASSTDRGREQYF.

The J gene is TRBJ1-1, the V gene TRBV7-2, with a possible D match to TRBD1 (5 bases). Trimming removed 5 bases from V and 4 bases from J, with 11 bases in between. Per the germline V gene, CDR1 is SGHTA and CDR2 is FQGNSA. The CDR3 sequence is 13 residues long. The CDR3 DNA reads as TGTGCCAGCAGCAAGGGCAGGGCCACTGAAGCTTTCTTT. This gives the protein CASSKGRATEAFF.

For the CDR3, the DNA is TGCGCCAGCAGCCATCCCTGGGAGGGGCAGAATGAAGCTTTCTTT. This gives the protein CASSHPWEGQNEAFF. The J gene is TRBJ1-1, the V gene TRBV4-3; D perhaps matches TRBD1 (5 bases). The V end was cut by 3 bases, the J end by 7 bases, with 18 bases between. The CDR3 is 15 amino acids. Germline-derived CDR1 and CDR2 are LGHNA and YSLEER.

The chain recombines TRBV30 with TRBJ2-2, with a tentative D call TRBD1 (5 bases). V lost 7 bases and J lost 0, with 9 bases in between. The CDR3 runs to 13 residues. Germline values: CDR1 GTSNPN, CDR2 SVGIG (reference sequence). The CDR3 region is CASGAANTGELFF. The CDR3 region has the DNA TGTGCCTCTGGGGCGGCGAACACCGGGGAGCTGTTTTTT. Complete variable domain (other parts from reference TRBV30 and TRBJ2-2): SQTIHQWPATLVQPVGSPLSLECTVEGTSNPNLYWYRQAAGRGLQLLFYSVGIGQISSEVPQNLSASRPQDRQFILSSKKLLLSDSGFYLCASGAANTGELFFGEGSRLTVL.

The V gene is TRBV5-1, the J gene TRBJ1-1; D is perhaps TRBD1 (6 bases). Germline assignment: CDR1 SGHRS and CDR2 YFSETQ. V shed 0 bases and J shed 1 base, with 13 bases lying between them. There are 16 residues in the CDR3. As DNA, the CDR3 is TGCGCCAGCAGCTTGGGGTCTAGGGGACAGAACACTGAAGCTTTCTTT. Translated, it gives CASSLGSRGQNTEAFF. The full variable domain, completed using reference TRBV5-1 and TRBJ1-1, is KAGVTQTPRYLIKTRGQQVTLSCSPISGHRSVSWYQQTPGQGLQFLFEYFSETQRNKGNFPGRFSGRQFSNSRSEMNVSTLELGDSALYLCASSLGSRGQNTEAFFGQGTRLTVV.

The chain carries TRBV5-1 and TRBJ2-3; 7 nucleotides agree with TRBD2. The junction had 9 bases not matched to a gene; V was cut back by 3 bases and J by 2 bases. The germline gives CDR1 SGHRS, CDR2 YFSETQ. The CDR3 loop spans 16 amino acids. CDR3 bases: TGCGCCAGCAGCTCCTCCGGGACTATAGTCACAGATACGCAGTATTTT. Translation: CASSSSGTIVTDTQYF. Together with reference TRBV5-1 and TRBJ2-3, the CDR3 gives the full variable domain: KAGVTQTPRYLIKTRGQQVTLSCSPISGHRSVSWYQQTPGQGLQFLFEYFSETQRNKGNFPGRFSGRQFSNSRSEMNVSTLELGDSALYLCASSSSGTIVTDTQYFGPGTRLTVL.

The J gene is TRBJ2-7, the V gene TRBV4-1, with 7 bases aligning to TRBD2. The junction had 11 bases not matched to a gene; V was cut back by 1 base and J by 2 bases. CDR1 is MGHRA and CDR2 is YSYEKL in the germline V gene. This CDR3 has 17 amino acids. As DNA, the CDR3 is TGCGCCAGCAGCCAAGCTCTGGGAGGGACTTCCCCCTACGAGCAGTACTTC. Amino acid sequence: CASSQALGGTSPYEQYF.

The chain uses TRBV19 and TRBJ2-3, with 8 bases fitting TRBD2. The CDR3 is 15 residues long. With V trimmed by 5 bases and J by 8 bases, 12 bases remained unmatched. In germline, CDR1 is LNHDA, CDR2 SQIVND (reference sequence). The CDR3: CASSPRLGGGGTQYF. The CDR3 coding sequence is TGTGCCAGTAGTCCCCGACTCGGGGGGGGTGGTACGCAGTATTTT.

The chain employs TRBV2 and TRBJ2-2; TRBD2 agrees at 9 bases. This CDR3 is 15 amino acids long. Germline V CDR1 and CDR2: SNHLY, FYNNEI. Germline trimming cut 3 bases from V and 6 bases from J; bases unmatched to any gene: 5. The CDR3 spells CASSEAGGPPGELFF. DNA for the CDR3: TGTGCCAGCAGTGAGGCGGGAGGGCCGCCCGGGGAGCTGTTTTTT.

For the CDR3, the DNA is TGTGCCACCAGTGATACAGGGGACTATGGCTACACCTTC. This codes for CATSDTGDYGYTF. This chain uses TRBV24-1 with TRBJ1-2; 7 bases line up with TRBD1. V was clipped by 3 bases and J by 3 bases; unmatched bases: 0. The germline CDR1 and CDR2 sequences are KGHDR and SFDVKD. There are 13 residues in the CDR3.

J is TRBJ2-7 and V is TRBV24-1; no firm D call. The CDR3 loop spans 12 amino acids. The germline V gene has CDR1 KGHDR and CDR2 SFDVKD. Between the trimmed V and J ends, which lost 1 base and 7 bases, there was a span of 7 bases. CDR3 sequence reads: CATSDFKGEQYF. Written as DNA, the CDR3 is TGTGCCACCAGTGATTTTAAAGGGGAGCAGTACTTC.

This chain joins TRBV5-1 and TRBJ1-4; D unresolved. The CDR3 has 13 residues. V was shortened by 1 base and J by 6 bases, with 7 bases between the two germline ends. Germline loops: CDR1 SGHRS, CDR2 YFSETQ. DNA for the CDR3: TGCGCCAGCAGCTTGCTTCAGTATGAAAAACTGTTTTTT. Translated: CASSLLQYEKLFF.

V gene TRBV7-3 combines with J gene TRBJ2-2; TRBD2 matches at 9 bases. CDR1 SGHTA and CDR2 FQGTGA come from the germline V gene. The CDR3 runs to 17 residues. V shed 0 bases, J shed 0 bases, and the junction held 2 bases outside the gene matches. CDR3 in amino acids: CASSLTSGGPNTGELFF. The CDR3 nucleotides are TGTGCCAGCAGCTTAACTAGCGGGGGACCGAACACCGGGGAGCTGTTTTTT.

This clone was counted once. The rearrangement joins TRBV28 to TRBJ2-7; D may be TRBD1 (5 bases). The CDR3 runs 13 residues. Looked up from germline, CDR1 is MDHEN and CDR2 is SYDVKM. V gave up 1 base and J gave up 7 bases, with 11 bases separating them. The CDR3 DNA is TGTGCCAGCAGTTTATCCAGTAAGGGGGAGCAGTACTTC. It translates to CASSLSSKGEQYF.

The rearrangement joins TRBV27 to TRBJ2-7; 9 bases are shared with TRBD1. CDR1 and CDR2 from the germline V gene are MNHEY and SMNVEV (reference sequence). This CDR3 comprises 17 residues. V was pared by 6 bases and J by 1 base, with 13 bases of the junction left unmatched. The CDR3 loop is CASRAAGRDRASYEQYF. DNA of the CDR3: TGTGCCAGCAGGGCCGCGGGACGGGACAGGGCATCCTACGAGCAGTACTTC.

The chain carries TRBV7-6 and TRBJ2-3; TRBD2 might be the D (6 bases). V lost 3 bases, J lost 6 bases, and 16 bases lay in between. The CDR3 has 15 residues. Germline V lookup: CDR1 SGHVS, CDR2 FNYEAQ. CDR3 DNA: TGTGCCAGCAGCTTCGGAGGGGCCCACTTTGATACGCAGTATTTT. This translates into CASSFGGAHFDTQYF.

The rearrangement joins TRBV18 to TRBJ2-1, with D perhaps matching TRBD1 (7 bases). The CDR3 extends over 15 amino acids. The germline V gene encodes CDR1 KGHSH and CDR2 LQKENI. V shed 3 bases and J shed 6 bases, with 15 bases lying between them. The CDR3 loop reads CASSPKGAEGNEQFF. The CDR3 bases are TGTGCCAGCTCACCCAAGGGGGCGGAGGGCAATGAGCAGTTCTTC.